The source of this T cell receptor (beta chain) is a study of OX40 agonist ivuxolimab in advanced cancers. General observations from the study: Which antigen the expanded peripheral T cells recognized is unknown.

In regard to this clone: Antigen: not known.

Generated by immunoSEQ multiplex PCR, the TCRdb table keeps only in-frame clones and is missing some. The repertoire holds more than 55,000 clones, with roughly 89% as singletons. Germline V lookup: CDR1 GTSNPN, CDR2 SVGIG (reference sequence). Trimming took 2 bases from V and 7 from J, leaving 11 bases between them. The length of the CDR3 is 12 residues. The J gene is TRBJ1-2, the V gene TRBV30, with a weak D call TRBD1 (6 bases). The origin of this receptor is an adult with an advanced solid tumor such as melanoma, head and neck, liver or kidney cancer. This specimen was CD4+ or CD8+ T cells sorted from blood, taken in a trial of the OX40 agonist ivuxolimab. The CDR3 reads CAWSQTGSGYTF. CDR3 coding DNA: TGTGCCTGGAGTCAAACAGGGTCTGGCTACACCTTC.